These T cell receptor beta chains were read from a single sample in a study of blood T cells in healthy people across ages. TCRdb re-called the 5' RACE reads with MiXCR, one entry per CDR3 protein. The data show around 1.5 million distinct CDR3 sequences, roughly 60% seen once. The sequenced sample was blood. These receptors were collected from a man between 18 and 35 years old in good health. CDR3s include the opening cysteine and the closing phenylalanine or tryptophan. The D gene is left open where the match is weak. Clone size is not always given. Where it is, it says once, few, many or a class for expanded clones.

V	D	J	size	DNA	CDR3
TRBV7-2	.	TRBJ2-7	.	TGTGCCAGCAGCTTAATGGGGGGCGGTTTCCACGAGCAGTACTTC	CASSLMGGGFHEQYF
TRBV29-1	TRBD1	TRBJ1-1	.	TGCAGCGTTCCCCGGGACAGGGCCCATATGAACACTGAAGCTTTCTTT	CSVPRDRAHMNTEAFF
TRBV4-3	.	TRBJ1-5	.	TGCGCCAGCAGCCAAGAAGCGGCAGGGCGAGATCAGCCCCAGCATTTT	CASSQEAAGRDQPQHF
TRBV6-1	TRBD1	TRBJ2-5	few	TGTGCCAGCAGTGCATACAGGGGCCAAGAGACCCAGTACTTC	CASSAYRGQETQYF
TRBV7-6	.	TRBJ2-7	.	TGTGCCGGCAGCTTAGAAGGGGATTACGAGCAGTACTTC	CAGSLEGDYEQYF
TRBV19	TRBD2	TRBJ2-4	.	TGTGCCAGCGGTGGGGCTAGCGGGCTCGGGGCCAAAAACATTCAGTACTTC	CASGGASGLGAKNIQYF
TRBV6-2/TRBV6-3	.	TRBJ1-1	few	TGTGCCAGCAGTTACTCTAACCAGGGTCAGAAAGCTTTCTTT	CASSYSNQGQKAFF
TRBV7-9	.	TRBJ2-7	.	TGTGCCAGCAGCGCCGAGACTAGATCCTACGAGCAGTACTTC	CASSAETRSYEQYF
TRBV5-1	TRBD2	TRBJ2-1	.	TGCGCCAGCGTCCTCGGGCTAGCGGGAGGAAATGAGCAGTTCTTC	CASVLGLAGGNEQFF
TRBV4-3	.	TRBJ1-2	.	TGCGCCAGCAGCCAAGAAAGGGGTGGGAACTATGGCTACACCTTC	CASSQERGGNYGYTF
TRBV28	TRBD1	TRBJ1-2	.	TGTGCCAGCAACCCGGGACAGGGCACCTATGGCTACACCTTC	CASNPGQGTYGYTF
TRBV12-3/TRBV12-4	TRBD2	TRBJ2-3	once	TGTGCCAGCAGGATCGGGACTAGCCCCCCAGATACGCAGTATTTT	CASRIGTSPPDTQYF
TRBV10-3	.	TRBJ1-1	.	TGTGCCATCAGTGGGGCCACGAACCCTGAAGCTTTCTTT	CAISGATNPEAFF
TRBV27	.	TRBJ1-5	few	TGTGCCAGCAGTCCCGATGGCGGGAACCGTTATCAGCCCCAGCATTTT	CASSPDGGNRYQPQHF
TRBV13	.	TRBJ2-7	.	TGTGCCAGCAGCTTGAGCCAGGCGGTTCTATCGGAGCAGTACTTC	CASSLSQAVLSEQYF
TRBV7-2	TRBD1	TRBJ1-5	.	TGTGCCAGCAGCTCCCGGACAGGGGCGTCTCAGCCCCAGCATTTT	CASSSRTGASQPQHF
TRBV6-5	.	TRBJ2-4	.	TGTGCCAGCAGTGCTCAAAACATTCAGTACTTC	CASSAQNIQYF
TRBV27	.	TRBJ2-1	.	TGTGCCAGCAGTCCTGCTTTTGGCAATGAGCAGTTCTTC	CASSPAFGNEQFF
TRBV7-9	.	TRBJ1-1	.	TGTGCCAGCAGCTTATTCGGGGGTTTAAACACTGAAGCTTTCTTT	CASSLFGGLNTEAFF
TRBV27	.	TRBJ1-5	.	TGTGCCAGCAGTGTTTGGAAACAGCCCCAGCATTTT	CASSVWKQPQHF
TRBV11-1	TRBD1	TRBJ2-7	once	TGTGCCAGCAGCCGGACAGGCCGAACCTACGAGCAGTACTTC	CASSRTGRTYEQYF
TRBV6-6	.	TRBJ2-1	few	TGTGCCAGCAGTTTCGCAGGGATTCCGAATGAGCAGTTCTTC	CASSFAGIPNEQFF
TRBV5-1	TRBD1	TRBJ2-7	.	TGCGCCAGCAGTCGCGGTTGGGACAGGGCGTCAGACGAGCAGTACTTC	CASSRGWDRASDEQYF
TRBV7-9	TRBD1	TRBJ2-1	.	TGTGCCAGCAGCTTACGGGGTCGACAGGGGGCCGAATACAATGAGCAGTTCTTC	CASSLRGRQGAEYNEQFF
TRBV20-1	.	TRBJ1-1	.	TGCAGTGCTAGAGAAAATGGGGGGGGGACTGAAGCTTTCTTT	CSARENGGGTEAFF
TRBV7-2	.	TRBJ2-7	.	TGTGCCAGCAGCTTAGTCTCGGACAGTTACTACGAGCAGTACTTC	CASSLVSDSYYEQYF
TRBV15	.	TRBJ1-1	.	TGTGCCACAGCCGGTAGGGGTAGCGTGACGGGAGCTTTCTTT	CATAGRGSVTGAFF
TRBV12-3/TRBV12-4	.	TRBJ2-5	.	TGTGCCAGCAACGATGATAGTGGAGAGACCCAGTACTTC	CASNDDSGETQYF
TRBV28	TRBD2	TRBJ2-7	few	TGTGCCAGCAGTTTATTATCTAGCGGGGACGAGCAGTACTTC	CASSLLSSGDEQYF
TRBV6-5	TRBD1	TRBJ2-3	few	TGTGCCAGCTCCCGGGACAGGGTTGGCACAGATACGCAGTATTTT	CASSRDRVGTDTQYF
TRBV5-1	.	TRBJ2-3	.	TGCGCCAGCAGCTCTTTGACAGCAGATAGCACAGATACGCAGTATTTT	CASSSLTADSTDTQYF
TRBV20-1	TRBD2	TRBJ2-1	few	TGCAGTGCCCACCGCGGACTAGCGATAGAGCAGTTCTTC	CSAHRGLAIEQFF
TRBV5-1	TRBD1	TRBJ1-2	few	TGCGCCAGCACCAACCCGGGGACAGGGGGCGTCAACTATGGCTACACCTTC	CASTNPGTGGVNYGYTF
TRBV10-3	.	TRBJ1-1	.	TGTGCCATCAGTGGGTTTGCACGGGATAGGTGGTTGGACACTGAAGCTTTCTTT	CAISGFARDRWLDTEAFF
TRBV20-1	.	TRBJ2-3	.	TGCAGTGCTACGGGGTTTACTAGCACAGATACGCAGTATTTT	CSATGFTSTDTQYF
TRBV4-2	.	TRBJ1-5	.	TGTGCCAGCAGCCAAGACAGGGCCTTGAGGCAGCCCCAGCATTTT	CASSQDRALRQPQHF
TRBV9	TRBD1	TRBJ2-7	few	TGTGCCAGCAGCGTAGACGCAGGGGGCGGGTACGAGCAGTACTTC	CASSVDAGGGYEQYF
TRBV4-3	.	TRBJ2-7	.	TGCGCCAGCAGCCAAGGGGCGGCCGAGCAGTACTTC	CASSQGAAEQYF
TRBV4-1	TRBD2	TRBJ2-1	.	TGCGCCAGCAGCCAAGGGGTGGGAGGGACCTACAATGAGCAGTTCTTC	CASSQGVGGTYNEQFF
TRBV20-1	.	TRBJ2-7	.	TGCAGTGCTAGAGGTTCGGGGTTCCCTTCCTACGAGCAGTACTTC	CSARGSGFPSYEQYF
TRBV4-1	TRBD2	TRBJ2-7	few	TGCGCCAGCAGCCAAGAACTAGCGTACTCCTACGAGCAGTACTTC	CASSQELAYSYEQYF
TRBV10-1	.	TRBJ2-7	few	TGCGCCAGCATTCGGGGTCAACAGGGCATGAGCTCCTACGAGCAGTACTTC	CASIRGQQGMSSYEQYF
TRBV20-1	TRBD2	TRBJ2-5	.	TGCAGTGCGAAAGGGACTAGCGGGAGGGAGACCCAGTACTTC	CSAKGTSGRETQYF
TRBV29-1	TRBD2	TRBJ2-5	.	TGCAGCTGGGGACTAGCGGGAGGGCCAACCCAGTACTTC	CSWGLAGGPTQYF
TRBV24-1	.	TRBJ2-3	.	TGTGCCACCAGTGGAAGGGACAGCACAGATACGCAGTATTTT	CATSGRDSTDTQYF
TRBV29-1	.	TRBJ1-1	few	TGCAGCGTTGAAGAATTTCGGACTGAAGCTTTCTTT	CSVEEFRTEAFF
TRBV4-2	.	TRBJ1-4	.	TGTGCCAGCAGCCAAGAAGCGGGCGAAAAACTGTTTTTT	CASSQEAGEKLFF
TRBV20-1	.	TRBJ1-1	.	TGCAGTGCTAGGCTTTGGAGAGTGAACACTGAGGCTTTCTTT	CSARLWRVNTEAFF
TRBV11-2	.	TRBJ2-5	.	TGTGCCAGCAGCTTTAACGGGTGGGGTCGAGGGGTCCAAGAGACCCAGTACTTC	CASSFNGWGRGVQETQYF
TRBV20-1	.	TRBJ2-7	few	TGCAGTGCTAGAGATGTTCTCGAGCAGTACTTC	CSARDVLEQYF
TRBV4-1	.	TRBJ2-7	.	TGCGCCAGCAGCCAAGTCGGCAGCCTCTCCTACGAGCAGTACTTC	CASSQVGSLSYEQYF
TRBV4-3	TRBD2	TRBJ2-3	.	TGCGCCAGCAGCCTACAGGCCCCTACTAGCGGGACTTTGGATACGCAGTATTTT	CASSLQAPTSGTLDTQYF
TRBV20-1	.	TRBJ2-7	few	TGCAGTGGTCAGTTCGGGGGCTCCGAGCAGTACTTC	CSGQFGGSEQYF
TRBV2	.	TRBJ2-6	.	TGTGCCAGCAGTGAAGTAGGTATACTTTCTGGGGCCAACGTCCTGACTTTC	CASSEVGILSGANVLTF
TRBV10-3	.	TRBJ2-5	.	TGTGCCATCAGTGGTGACCGTGAGACCCAGTACTTC	CAISGDRETQYF
TRBV3-1	.	TRBJ2-1	.	TGTGCCAGCAGCCCCCGGGACTTAGGGTTCACCGCTGAGCAGTTCTTC	CASSPRDLGFTAEQFF
TRBV7-8	.	TRBJ2-4	.	TGTGCCAGCAGCGAACTAGCCTACGGAAACATTCAGTACTTC	CASSELAYGNIQYF